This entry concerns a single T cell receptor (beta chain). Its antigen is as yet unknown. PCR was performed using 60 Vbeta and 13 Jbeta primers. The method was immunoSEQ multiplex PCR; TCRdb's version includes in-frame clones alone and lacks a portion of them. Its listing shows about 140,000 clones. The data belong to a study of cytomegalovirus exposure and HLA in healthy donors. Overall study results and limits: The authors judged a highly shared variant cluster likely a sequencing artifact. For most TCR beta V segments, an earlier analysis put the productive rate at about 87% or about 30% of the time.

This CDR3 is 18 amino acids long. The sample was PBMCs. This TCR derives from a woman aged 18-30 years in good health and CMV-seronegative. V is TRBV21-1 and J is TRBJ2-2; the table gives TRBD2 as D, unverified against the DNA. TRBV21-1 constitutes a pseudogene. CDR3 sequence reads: CASSKARVLAGAAGELFF. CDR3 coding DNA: TGTGCCAGCAGCAAAGCGCGGGTCCTAGCGGGAGCGGCCGGGGAGCTGTTTTTT.